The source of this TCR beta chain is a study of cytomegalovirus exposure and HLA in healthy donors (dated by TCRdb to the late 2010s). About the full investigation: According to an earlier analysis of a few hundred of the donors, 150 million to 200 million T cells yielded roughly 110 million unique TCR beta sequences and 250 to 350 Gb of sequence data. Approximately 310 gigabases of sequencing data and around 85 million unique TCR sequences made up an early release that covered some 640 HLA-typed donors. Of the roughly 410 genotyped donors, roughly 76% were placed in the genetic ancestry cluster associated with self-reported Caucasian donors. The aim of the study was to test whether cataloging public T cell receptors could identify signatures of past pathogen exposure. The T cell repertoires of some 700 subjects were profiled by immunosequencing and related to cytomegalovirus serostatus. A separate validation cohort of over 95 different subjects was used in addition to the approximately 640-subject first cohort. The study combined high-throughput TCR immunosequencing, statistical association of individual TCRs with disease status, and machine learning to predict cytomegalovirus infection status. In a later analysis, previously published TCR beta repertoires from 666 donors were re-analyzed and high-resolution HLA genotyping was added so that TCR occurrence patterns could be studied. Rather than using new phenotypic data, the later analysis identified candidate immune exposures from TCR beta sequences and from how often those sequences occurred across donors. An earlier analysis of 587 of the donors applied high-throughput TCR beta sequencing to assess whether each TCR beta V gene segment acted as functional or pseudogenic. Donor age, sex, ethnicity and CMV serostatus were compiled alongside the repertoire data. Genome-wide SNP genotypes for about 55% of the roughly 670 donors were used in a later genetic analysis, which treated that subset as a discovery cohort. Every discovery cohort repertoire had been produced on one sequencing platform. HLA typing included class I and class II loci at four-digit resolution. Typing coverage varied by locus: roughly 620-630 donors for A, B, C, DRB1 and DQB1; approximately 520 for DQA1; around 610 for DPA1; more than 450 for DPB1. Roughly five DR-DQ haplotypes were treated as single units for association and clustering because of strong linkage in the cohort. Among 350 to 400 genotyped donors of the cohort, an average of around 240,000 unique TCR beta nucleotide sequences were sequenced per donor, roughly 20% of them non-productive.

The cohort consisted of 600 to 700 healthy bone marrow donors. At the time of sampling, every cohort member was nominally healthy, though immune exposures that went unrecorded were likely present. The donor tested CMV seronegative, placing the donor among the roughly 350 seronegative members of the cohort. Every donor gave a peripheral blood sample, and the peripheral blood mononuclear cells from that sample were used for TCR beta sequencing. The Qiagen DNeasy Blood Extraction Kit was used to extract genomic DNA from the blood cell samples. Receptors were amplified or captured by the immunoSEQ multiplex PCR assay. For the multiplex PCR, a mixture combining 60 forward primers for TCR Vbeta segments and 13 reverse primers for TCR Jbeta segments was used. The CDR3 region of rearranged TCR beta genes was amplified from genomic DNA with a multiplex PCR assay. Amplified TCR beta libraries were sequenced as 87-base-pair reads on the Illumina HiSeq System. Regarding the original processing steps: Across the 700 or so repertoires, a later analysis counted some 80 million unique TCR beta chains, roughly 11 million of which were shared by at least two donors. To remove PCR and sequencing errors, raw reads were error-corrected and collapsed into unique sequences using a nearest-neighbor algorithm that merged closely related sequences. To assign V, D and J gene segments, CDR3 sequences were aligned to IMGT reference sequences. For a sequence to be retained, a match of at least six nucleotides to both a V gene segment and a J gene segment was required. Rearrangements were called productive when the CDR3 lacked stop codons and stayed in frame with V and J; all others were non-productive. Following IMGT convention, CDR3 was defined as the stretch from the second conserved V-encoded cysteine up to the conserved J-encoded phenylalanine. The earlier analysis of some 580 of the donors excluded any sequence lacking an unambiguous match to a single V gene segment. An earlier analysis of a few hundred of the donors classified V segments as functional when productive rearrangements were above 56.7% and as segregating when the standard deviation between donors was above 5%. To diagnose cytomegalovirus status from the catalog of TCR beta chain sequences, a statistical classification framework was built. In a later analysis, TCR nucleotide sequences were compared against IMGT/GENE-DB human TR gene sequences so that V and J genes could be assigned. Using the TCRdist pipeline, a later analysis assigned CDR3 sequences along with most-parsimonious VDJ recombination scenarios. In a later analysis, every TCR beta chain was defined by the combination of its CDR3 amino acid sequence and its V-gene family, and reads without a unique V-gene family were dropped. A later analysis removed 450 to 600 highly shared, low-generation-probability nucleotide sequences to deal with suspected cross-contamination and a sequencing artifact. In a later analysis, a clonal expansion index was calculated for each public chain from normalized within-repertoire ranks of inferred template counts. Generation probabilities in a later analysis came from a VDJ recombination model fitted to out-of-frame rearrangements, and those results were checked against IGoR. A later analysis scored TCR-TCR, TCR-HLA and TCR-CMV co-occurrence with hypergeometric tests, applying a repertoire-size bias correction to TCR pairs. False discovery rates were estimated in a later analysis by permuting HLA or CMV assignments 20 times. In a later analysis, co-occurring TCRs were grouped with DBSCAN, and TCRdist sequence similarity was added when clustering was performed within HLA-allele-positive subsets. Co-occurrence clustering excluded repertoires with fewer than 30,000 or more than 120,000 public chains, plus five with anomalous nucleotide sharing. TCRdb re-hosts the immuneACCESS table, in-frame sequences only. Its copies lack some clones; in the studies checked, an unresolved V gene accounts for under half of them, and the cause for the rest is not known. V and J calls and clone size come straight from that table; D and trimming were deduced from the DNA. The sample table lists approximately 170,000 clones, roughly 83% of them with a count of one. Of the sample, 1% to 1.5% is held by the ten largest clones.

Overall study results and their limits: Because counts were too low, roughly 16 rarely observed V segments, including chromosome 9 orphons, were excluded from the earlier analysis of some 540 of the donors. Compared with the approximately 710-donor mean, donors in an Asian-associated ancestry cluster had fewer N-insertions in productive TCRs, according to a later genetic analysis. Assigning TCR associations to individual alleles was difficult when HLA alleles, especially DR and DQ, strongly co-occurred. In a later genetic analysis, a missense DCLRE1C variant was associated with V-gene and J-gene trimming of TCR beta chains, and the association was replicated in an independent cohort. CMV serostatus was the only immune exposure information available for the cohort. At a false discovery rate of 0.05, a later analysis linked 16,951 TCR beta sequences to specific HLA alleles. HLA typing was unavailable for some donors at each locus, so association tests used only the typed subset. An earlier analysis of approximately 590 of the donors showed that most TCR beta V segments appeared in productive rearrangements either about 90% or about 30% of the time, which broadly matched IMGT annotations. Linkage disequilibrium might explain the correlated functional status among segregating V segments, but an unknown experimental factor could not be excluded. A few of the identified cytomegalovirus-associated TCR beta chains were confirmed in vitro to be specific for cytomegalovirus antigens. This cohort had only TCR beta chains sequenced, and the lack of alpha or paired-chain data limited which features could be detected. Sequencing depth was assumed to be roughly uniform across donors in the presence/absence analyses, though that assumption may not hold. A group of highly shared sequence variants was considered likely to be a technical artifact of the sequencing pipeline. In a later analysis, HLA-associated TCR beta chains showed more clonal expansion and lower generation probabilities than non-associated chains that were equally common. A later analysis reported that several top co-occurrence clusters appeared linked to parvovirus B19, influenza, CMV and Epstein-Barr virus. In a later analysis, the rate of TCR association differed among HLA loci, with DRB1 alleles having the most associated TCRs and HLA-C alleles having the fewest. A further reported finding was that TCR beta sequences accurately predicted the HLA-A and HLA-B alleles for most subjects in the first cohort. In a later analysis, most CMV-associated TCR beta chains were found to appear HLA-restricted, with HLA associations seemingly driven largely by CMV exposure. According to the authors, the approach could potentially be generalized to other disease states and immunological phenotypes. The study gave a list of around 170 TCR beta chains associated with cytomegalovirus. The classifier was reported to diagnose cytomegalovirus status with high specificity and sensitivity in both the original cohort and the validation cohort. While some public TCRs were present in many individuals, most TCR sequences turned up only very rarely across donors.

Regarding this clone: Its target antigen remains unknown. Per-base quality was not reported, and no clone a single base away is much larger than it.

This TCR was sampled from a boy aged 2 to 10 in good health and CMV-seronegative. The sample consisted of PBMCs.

The CDR3 has the sequence CASSWRQAINEKLFF. The DNA sequence follows: TGTGCCAGCAGTTGGAGACAGGCCATTAATGAAAAACTGTTTTTT. The V gene is TRBV2 and the J gene is TRBJ1-4; TRBD1 might be the D gene, on 6 matching bases. From the germline V gene, CDR1 is SNHLY and CDR2 is FYNNEI. V is reduced by 5 bases and J by 4 bases, leaving a spacing of 14 bases between them. From cysteine to phenylalanine, the CDR3 is 15 amino acids long. CDR3 DNA only is kept here, 45 bases in frame from base 1. Here the CDR3 is joined to the reference TRBV2 and TRBJ1-4 genes, and the full variable domain is: EPEVTQTPSHQVTQMGQEVILRCVPISNHLYFYWYRQILGQKVEFLVSFYNNEISEKSEIFDDQFSVERPDGSNFTLKIRSTKLEDSAMYFCASSWRQAINEKLFFGSGTQLSVL.